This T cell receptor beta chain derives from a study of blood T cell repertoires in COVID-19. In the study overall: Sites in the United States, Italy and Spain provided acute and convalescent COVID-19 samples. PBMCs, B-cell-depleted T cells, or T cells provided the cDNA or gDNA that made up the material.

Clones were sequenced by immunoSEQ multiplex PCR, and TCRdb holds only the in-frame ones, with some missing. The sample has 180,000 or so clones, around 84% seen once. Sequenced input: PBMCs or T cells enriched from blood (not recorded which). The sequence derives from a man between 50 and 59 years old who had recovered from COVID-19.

In DNA form, the CDR3 reads TGTGCCACCAGTGATGCAGCGGGGGGGCCGGTGACCCAGTACTTC. Amino acid sequence: CATSDAAGGPVTQYF. The chain links TRBV24-1 to TRBJ2-5, with 10 bases lining up with TRBD2. V was pared by 3 bases and J by 7 bases, with 7 bases of the junction left unmatched. Looked up from germline, CDR1 is KGHDR and CDR2 is SFDVKD. CDR3 length: 15 amino acids.